These T cell receptor beta chains were read from a single sample in a study of beta chain features in type 1 diabetes. Here immunoSEQ multiplex PCR was the method, and the copy in TCRdb shows in-frame clones only, minus some. The sample contains about 250,000 clones, approximately 14% of which appear only once. The material sequenced was naive CD4+ T cells from blood. Receptors were obtained from a woman between 40 and 55 years old in good health. The CDR3 runs from the conserved cysteine through the conserved F or W. Each record gives: clone size, J gene, V gene, CDR3 protein. Size values are once, few and many counts, or a class for expanded clones, and some rows have none.

clone size: -; J gene: TRBJ2-6; V gene: TRBV15; CDR3 protein: CATSRSDRGSGANVLTF
clone size: few; J gene: TRBJ2-1; V gene: TRBV6-5; CDR3 protein: CASSYRVAGGGEQFF
clone size: few; J gene: TRBJ1-4; V gene: TRBV29-1; CDR3 protein: CSVLGQGNEKLFF
clone size: few; J gene: TRBJ2-1; V gene: TRBV5-1; CDR3 protein: CASGEDRPPYNEQFF
clone size: few; J gene: TRBJ1-2; V gene: TRBV25-1; CDR3 protein: CASRRNREGYTF
clone size: few; J gene: TRBJ2-1; V gene: TRBV25-1; CDR3 protein: CASSEFGTVLLEQFF
clone size: few; J gene: TRBJ2-7; V gene: TRBV7-2; CDR3 protein: CASSPVSYEQYF
clone size: few; J gene: TRBJ2-3; V gene: TRBV7-9; CDR3 protein: CASSPSTDTQYF
clone size: -; J gene: TRBJ2-7; V gene: TRBV6-6; CDR3 protein: CASRPHRDRAYEQYF
clone size: few; J gene: TRBJ2-1; V gene: TRBV27; CDR3 protein: CATQRGGYNEQFF
clone size: few; J gene: TRBJ2-6; V gene: TRBV7-9; CDR3 protein: CASSSLAGFSGANVLTF
clone size: few; J gene: TRBJ2-3; V gene: TRBV5-8; CDR3 protein: CASSLGLAGGTDTQYF
clone size: -; J gene: TRBJ1-4; V gene: TRBV20-1; CDR3 protein: CSANSGGKLFF
clone size: few; J gene: TRBJ2-1; V gene: TRBV5-4; CDR3 protein: CASSPGGQPRLSYNEQFF
clone size: few; J gene: TRBJ1-1; V gene: TRBV7-9; CDR3 protein: CASSYWSGGGTEAFF